This TCR beta chain was captured by sequencing in a study of blood T cell repertoires in COVID-19. Study summary: COVID-19 samples, acute and convalescent, were from the United States, Italy and Spain. T cells, B-cell-depleted T cells, or PBMCs supplied cDNA or gDNA.

CDR3 length: 14 amino acids. Trimming shortened V by 8 bases and J by 6 bases, and 16 bases separated the two germline ends. CDR1 is MNHEY and CDR2 is SVGAGI in the germline V gene. Original analysis: Reference gene primer amplification in the assay estimated nucleated cell counts. This table comes from immunoSEQ multiplex PCR, and its TCRdb copy is limited to in-frame clones, with some not included. V and J calls and clone size come straight from that table; D and trimming were deduced from the DNA. This sample has around 79,000 clones, with around 89% found just once. The V call is TRBV6-5, the J call TRBJ2-2; D possibly corresponds to TRBD1 (6 bases). The clonotype comes from a human donor in a cohort sampled during active COVID-19. The sample comprised peripheral blood. The CDR3 DNA reads TGTGCCAGCCTTTTGCACAGGGATGCCGGGGAGCTGTTTTTT. Protein: CASLLHRDAGELFF.